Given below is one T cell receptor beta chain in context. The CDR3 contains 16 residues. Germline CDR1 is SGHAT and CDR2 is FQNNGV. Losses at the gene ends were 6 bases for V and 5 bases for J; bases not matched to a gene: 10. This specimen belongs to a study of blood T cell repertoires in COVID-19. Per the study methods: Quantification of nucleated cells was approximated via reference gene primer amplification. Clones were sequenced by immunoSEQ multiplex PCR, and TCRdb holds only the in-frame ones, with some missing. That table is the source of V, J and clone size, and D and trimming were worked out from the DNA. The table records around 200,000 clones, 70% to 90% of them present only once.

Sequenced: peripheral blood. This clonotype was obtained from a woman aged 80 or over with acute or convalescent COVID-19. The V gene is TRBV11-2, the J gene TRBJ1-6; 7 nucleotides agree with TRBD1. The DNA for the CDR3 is TGTGCCAGCAGTCTTGCCCGGACAGGAAATAATTCACCCCTCCACTTT. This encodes CASSLARTGNNSPLHF.